Sequencing of this T cell receptor (beta chain) was carried out in a study of vaccination and CD4 T cells after COVID-19. About the research overall: The post-vaccine samples came a median roughly 79 days after dose two (range 14 to 241).

This CDR3 has 14 residues. Trimming at V came to 6 bases and at J to 2 bases, leaving 1 base not matched to a gene. CDR1 is MNHEY and CDR2 is SMNVEV in the germline V gene (reference sequence). Documented treatment: roughly ten-day PBMC culture with coronavirus spike peptide pools or control peptides (ViraFEST assay). CD4+ T-cell collection from the unexposed donor predated the COVID-19 pandemic (2011-2018). Peptide-pool expansion of antigen-specific T cells preceded TCR sequencing in ViraFEST. In the case of this clonotype: The antigen is unknown.

Sequenced with the Oncomine TCR Beta short-read assay was DNA taken from cultured CD4+ T cells. Scientists extracted genomic DNA from CD4+ T cells grown in culture. TCRdb processed the PCR reads anew with MiXCR; each CDR3 protein has one entry. Of several thousand distinct CDR3 sequences in the sample, less than 50% are singletons; the top ten hold less than 30%. Sequenced: CD4+ T cells from blood, cultured in vitro. This receptor was taken from a human donor in good health. The V and J genes are TRBV27 and TRBJ2-7; 13 positions match TRBD2. Here the CDR3 DNA reads TGTGCCAGCAGACTAGCGGGAGGGACCTACGAGCAGTACTTC. It yields the protein CASRLAGGTYEQYF.